The 17 T cell receptor beta chains in this list originate from one sample, sequenced in a study of blood T cell repertoires in COVID-19. Produced via immunoSEQ multiplex PCR; TCRdb's table is partial and in-frame only. The profile shows roughly 130,000 clones, about four fifths of them singletons. What was sequenced was peripheral blood. These receptors were collected from a man younger than 45 with COVID-19, enrolled during active disease.

V and J are TRBV7-3 and TRBJ1-1, with 8 nucleotides matching TRBD1. V lost 5 bases to trimming and J lost 1 base; unmatched junction nucleotides: 3. There are 14 residues in the CDR3. Germline CDR1 and CDR2: SGHTA and FQGTGA. In DNA form, the CDR3 reads TGTGCCAGCAGCCGTGACAGGGGGAACACTGAAGCTTTCTTT. Protein product: CASSRDRGNTEAFF.

This rearrangement joins TRBV18 to TRBJ2-7, with 9 bases aligning to TRBD1. Germline V gene data show CDR1 as KGHSH and CDR2 as LQKENI. The V and J ends lost 5 bases and 2 bases, in that order; junction bases with no gene match: 13. The CDR3 length is 17 residues. CDR3 amino acids: CASSSNLGQGQTYEQYF. The DNA for the CDR3 is TGTGCCAGCTCATCCAACTTGGGACAGGGCCAAACCTACGAGCAGTACTTC.

This sequence joins TRBV10-1 and TRBJ2-1; TRBD2 is a possible D gene (6 bases). The length of the CDR3 is 12 residues. V lost 3 bases and J 10 bases, leaving 10 bases between the germline ends. Germline-derived CDR1 and CDR2 are WNHNN and SYGVQD (reference sequence). The CDR3 sequence is CASSDWGEEQFF. Written as DNA, the CDR3 is TGCGCCAGCAGTGATTGGGGGGAGGAGCAGTTCTTC.

This clone was seen just once. V usage is TRBV10-3 and J usage is TRBJ1-1; D remains ambiguous. This CDR3 contains 13 residues. V lost 4 bases to trimming and J lost 5 bases, with 11 bases between them. Germline V CDR1 and CDR2: ENHRY, SYGVKD. Here the CDR3 reads CAISVWEETEAFF. DNA for the CDR3: TGTGCCATCAGTGTTTGGGAGGAGACTGAAGCTTTCTTT.

The J gene is TRBJ2-5, the V gene TRBV19; 8 nucleotides align to TRBD2. This CDR3 is 16 amino acids long. CDR1 is LNHDA and CDR2 is SQIVND in the germline V gene (reference sequence). With 6 bases clipped from V and 4 bases from J, the junction kept 13 bases outside the gene matches. The CDR3 here is CASRPGVAGWGETQYF. The DNA for the CDR3 is TGTGCCAGTAGACCCGGGGTAGCGGGATGGGGAGAGACCCAGTACTTC. The full variable domain, rest sourced from reference TRBV19 and TRBJ2-5, is DGGITQSPKYLFRKEGQNVTLSCEQNLNHDAMYWYRQDPGQGLRLIYYSQIVNDFQKGDIAEGYSVSREKKESFPLTVTSAQKNPTAFYLCASRPGVAGWGETQYFGPGTRLLVL.

Only one count was recorded for this clone. The chain employs TRBV5-4 and TRBJ2-1; TRBD1 agrees at 7 bases. J gave up 15 bases and V 0 bases, and 9 bases lay outside the gene matches. CDR3 length: 13 amino acids. Germline CDR1 is SGHNT and CDR2 is YYREEE (reference sequence). CDR3 sequence (DNA): TGTGCCAGCAGCTTGGGACGTCAAGGGGGCCGGTTCTTC. Its translation: CASSLGRQGGRFF.

This rearrangement joins TRBV25-1 to TRBJ2-2, with TRBD2 identical over 7 bases. CDR1 is MGHDK, CDR2 SYGVNS, per germline. The CDR3 sequence is 13 residues long. The CDR3 loop reads CGAQRELTGELFF. The CDR3 DNA follows: TGTGGAGCACAGCGGGAACTCACCGGGGAGCTGTTTTTT.

The genes are TRBV7-9 and TRBJ1-3; TRBD1 matches at 7 bases. Germline loops: CDR1 SEHNR, CDR2 FQNEAQ (reference sequence). Unmatched junction bases numbered 6, after V lost 5 bases and J lost 2 bases. CDR3 size: 15 residues. The CDR3 is CASSGYRGAGNTIYF. The CDR3 DNA reads TGTGCCAGCAGCGGGTACAGGGGAGCTGGAAACACCATATATTTT.

The chain couples TRBV11-2 to TRBJ2-1, with D possibly matching TRBD1 (5 bases). V was clipped by 5 bases and J by 7 bases, with 9 bases between them. CDR3 length: 12 amino acids. Germline assignment: CDR1 SGHAT and CDR2 FQNNGV. CDR3 loop: CASSPDSNEQFF. CDR3 DNA: TGTGCCAGCAGCCCAGACAGTAATGAGCAGTTCTTC.

Only one count was recorded for this clone. J is TRBJ1-4 and V is TRBV28; no clear D gene. The germline gives CDR1 MDHEN, CDR2 SYDVKM. Trimming shortened V by 5 bases and J by 0 bases, and 7 bases separated the two germline ends. The CDR3 spans 14 residues. The CDR3 bases are TGTGCCAGCAGTGACACCTCAACTAATGAAAAACTGTTTTTT. Its translation is CASSDTSTNEKLFF.

The CDR3 is CASSLRREVDEQFF. The CDR3 DNA is TGCGCCAGCAGCTTGCGTCGGGAGGTCGATGAGCAGTTCTTC. This chain uses TRBV5-1 with TRBJ2-1; 7 bases are shared with TRBD2. From germline, CDR1 is SGHRS and CDR2 YFSETQ. J was trimmed by 8 bases and V by 1 base; bases with no gene match: 6. CDR3 length: 14 residues.

The chain carries TRBV6-2 or TRBV6-3 and TRBJ2-7; 9 positions agree with TRBD1. The V gene end was trimmed by 6 bases and the J gene end by 2 bases; junction bases not matched to a gene: 11. Germline CDR1 MNHEY, CDR2 SVGEGT. The CDR3 consists of 16 residues. CDR3 nucleotides: TGTGCCAGCAGCCTAACGGGGACAGGGAGGACCTACGAGCAGTACTTC. Translated: CASSLTGTGRTYEQYF.

The V gene is TRBV28, the J gene TRBJ2-2; no definite D call. CDR3 length: 15 residues. V lost 3 bases to trimming and J lost 2 bases, with 10 bases between them. The V gene's germline CDR1 is MDHEN and CDR2 SYDVKM. The CDR3 loop is CASSFRRSNTGELFF. CDR3 coding DNA: TGTGCCAGCAGTTTCCGTCGAAGCAACACCGGGGAGCTGTTTTTT.

The J gene is TRBJ2-6, the V gene TRBV7-9, with D perhaps TRBD1 (6 bases). The CDR3 totals 16 residues. V dropped 5 bases and J dropped 0 bases, with 11 bases sitting between them. Germline V gene data show CDR1 as SEHNR and CDR2 as FQNEAQ (reference sequence). CDR3 bases: TGTGCCAGCAGCCCCCGAGGGGGCTCTGGGGCCAACGTCCTGACTTTC. Protein product: CASSPRGGSGANVLTF.

The rearrangement uses TRBV5-5 and TRBJ2-1, with TRBD1 as a possible D gene (6 bases). V lost 3 bases and J lost 0, with 13 bases in between. This CDR3 contains 16 residues. Germline V gene lookup returns CDR1 SGHKS and CDR2 YYEKEE (reference sequence). In nucleotides, the CDR3 is TGTGCCAGCAGCTGGGGGCCGGAGAGCTCCTACAATGAGCAGTTCTTC. Its protein product is CASSWGPESSYNEQFF.

The rearrangement uses TRBV15 and TRBJ1-1; D gene unclear. This CDR3 contains 12 residues. V dropped 4 bases and J dropped 1 base, with 4 bases sitting between them. Germline V gene sequence: CDR1 LNHNV, CDR2 YYDKDF (reference sequence). This CDR3 reads CATSTSNTEAFF. The CDR3 bases are TGTGCCACCAGCACCTCGAACACTGAAGCTTTCTTT.

CDR3 protein: CASSLRDLNNEQFF. In nucleotides, the CDR3 is TGTGCCAGCAGCCTACGGGACTTAAACAATGAGCAGTTCTTC. The rearrangement links TRBV9 to TRBJ2-1; tentative D call: TRBD2 (6 bases). V shed 4 bases and J shed 5 bases, with 13 bases lying between them. CDR1 is SGDLS and CDR2 is YYNGEE in the germline V gene. The CDR3 extends over 14 amino acids.